This T cell receptor (beta chain) was profiled in a study of blood T cell repertoires in COVID-19. Study overall: Specimens from acute and convalescent COVID-19 originated in the United States, Italy and Spain. T cells, B-cell-depleted T cells, or PBMCs supplied cDNA or gDNA.

The CDR3 consists of 13 residues. The V end was cut by 3 bases, the J end by 4 bases, with 10 bases between. In germline, CDR1 is SGHRS, CDR2 YFSETQ. This table comes from immunoSEQ multiplex PCR, and its TCRdb copy is limited to in-frame clones, with some not included. The data contain 200,000 to 300,000 clones, 86% of them singletons. V is TRBV5-1 and J is TRBJ2-5; D is uncertain. Sequencing input: peripheral blood. The TCR comes from a man between 25 and 39 years old with active or convalescent COVID-19. The CDR3 DNA reads as TGCGCCAGCAGCTCCCCTCCTACAGAGACCCAGTACTTC. Its protein product is CASSSPPTETQYF.